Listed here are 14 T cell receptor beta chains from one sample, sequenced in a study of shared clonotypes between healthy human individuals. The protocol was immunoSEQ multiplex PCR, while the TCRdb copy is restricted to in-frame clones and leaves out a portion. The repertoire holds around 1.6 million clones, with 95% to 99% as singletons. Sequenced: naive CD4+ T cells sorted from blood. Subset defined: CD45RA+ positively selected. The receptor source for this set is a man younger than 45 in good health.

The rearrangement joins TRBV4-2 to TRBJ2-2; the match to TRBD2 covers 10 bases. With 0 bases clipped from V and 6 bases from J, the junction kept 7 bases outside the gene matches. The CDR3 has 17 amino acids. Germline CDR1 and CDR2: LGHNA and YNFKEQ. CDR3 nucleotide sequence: TGTGCCAGCAGCCAAGATAGCCTAGCGGGAGTATCCGGGGAGCTGTTTTTT. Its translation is CASSQDSLAGVSGELFF.

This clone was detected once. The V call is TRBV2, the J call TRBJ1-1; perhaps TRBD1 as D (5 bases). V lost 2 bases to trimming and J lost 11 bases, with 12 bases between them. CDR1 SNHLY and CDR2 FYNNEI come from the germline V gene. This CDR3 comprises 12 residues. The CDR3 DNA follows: TGTGCCAGCAGTGAAACAGGTTGGAGGGCTTTCTTT. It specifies CASSETGWRAFF.

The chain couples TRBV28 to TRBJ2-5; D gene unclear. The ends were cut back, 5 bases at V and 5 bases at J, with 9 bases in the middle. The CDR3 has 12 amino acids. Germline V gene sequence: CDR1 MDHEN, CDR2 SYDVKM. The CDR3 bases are TGTGCCAGCAGTATCGGCAGGGAGACCCAGTACTTC. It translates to CASSIGRETQYF.

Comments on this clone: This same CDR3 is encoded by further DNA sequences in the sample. The CDR3 coding sequence is TGTGCCAGCAGACGACTAGCGGGAGGGACCGGGGAGCTGTTTTTT. Its translation: CASRRLAGGTGELFF. V and J are TRBV6-5 and TRBJ2-2; TRBD2 matches at 14 bases. CDR3 length: 15 residues. Trimming cost V 6 bases and J 5 bases; bases outside gene matches: 2. Germline V lookup: CDR1 MNHEY, CDR2 SVGAGI.

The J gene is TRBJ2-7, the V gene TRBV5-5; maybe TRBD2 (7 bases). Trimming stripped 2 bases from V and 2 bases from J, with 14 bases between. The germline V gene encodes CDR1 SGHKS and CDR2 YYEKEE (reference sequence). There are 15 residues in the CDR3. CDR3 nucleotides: TGTGCCAGCAGCTTTCTCTGGGGGGGCCCCTACGAGCAGTACTTC. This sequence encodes CASSFLWGGPYEQYF.

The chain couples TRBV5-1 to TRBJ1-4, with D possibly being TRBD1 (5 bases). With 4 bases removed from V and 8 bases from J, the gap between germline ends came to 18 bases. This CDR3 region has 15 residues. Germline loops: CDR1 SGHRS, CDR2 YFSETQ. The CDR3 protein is CASSKTGGGKEKLFF. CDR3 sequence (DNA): TGCGCCAGCAGCAAAACCGGGGGAGGGAAAGAAAAACTGTTTTTT.

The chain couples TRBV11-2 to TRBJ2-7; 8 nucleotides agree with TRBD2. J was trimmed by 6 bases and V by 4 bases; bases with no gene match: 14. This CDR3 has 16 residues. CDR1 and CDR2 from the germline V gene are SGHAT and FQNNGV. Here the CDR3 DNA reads TGTGCCAGCAGCTCCTGGGTAGCGGGATTGTGGGGCGAGCAGTACTTC. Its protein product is CASSSWVAGLWGEQYF.

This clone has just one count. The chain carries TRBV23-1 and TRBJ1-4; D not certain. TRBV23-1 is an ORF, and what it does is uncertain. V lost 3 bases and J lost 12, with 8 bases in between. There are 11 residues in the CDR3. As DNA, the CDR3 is TGCGCCAGCAGTCAGCTCGGCGAACTGTTTTTT. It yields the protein CASSQLGELFF.

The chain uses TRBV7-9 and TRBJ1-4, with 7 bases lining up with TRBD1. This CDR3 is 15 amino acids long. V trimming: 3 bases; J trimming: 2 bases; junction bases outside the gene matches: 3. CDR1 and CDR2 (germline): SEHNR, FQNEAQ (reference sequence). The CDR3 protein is CASSFWDSTNEKLFF. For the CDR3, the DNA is TGTGCCAGCAGCTTCTGGGACAGCACTAATGAAAAACTGTTTTTT.

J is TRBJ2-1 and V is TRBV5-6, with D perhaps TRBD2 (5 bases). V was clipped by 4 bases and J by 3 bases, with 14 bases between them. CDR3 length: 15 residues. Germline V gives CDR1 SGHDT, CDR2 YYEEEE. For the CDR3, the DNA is TGTGCCAGCAGCCCCCCGGGGTGGTACTACAATGAGCAGTTCTTC. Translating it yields CASSPPGWYYNEQFF.

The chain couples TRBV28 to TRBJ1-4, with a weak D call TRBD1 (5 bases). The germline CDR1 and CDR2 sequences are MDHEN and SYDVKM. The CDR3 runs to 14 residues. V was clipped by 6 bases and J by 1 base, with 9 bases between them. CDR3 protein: CASRTDRTNEKLFF. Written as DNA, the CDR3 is TGTGCCAGCAGGACAGACAGAACTAATGAAAAACTGTTTTTT.

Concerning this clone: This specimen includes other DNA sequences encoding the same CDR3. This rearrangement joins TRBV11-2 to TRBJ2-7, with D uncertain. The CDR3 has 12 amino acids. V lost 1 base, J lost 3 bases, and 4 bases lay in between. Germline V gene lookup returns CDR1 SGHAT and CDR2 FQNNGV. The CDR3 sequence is CASSLGVYEQYF. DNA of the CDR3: TGTGCCAGCAGCTTAGGTGTCTACGAGCAGTACTTC.

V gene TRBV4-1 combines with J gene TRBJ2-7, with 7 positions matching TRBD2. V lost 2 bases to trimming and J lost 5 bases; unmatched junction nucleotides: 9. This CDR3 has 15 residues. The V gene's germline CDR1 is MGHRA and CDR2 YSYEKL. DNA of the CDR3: TGCGCCAGCAGCCAAATAGCGGGCCTTGGGAACGAGCAGTACTTC. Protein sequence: CASSQIAGLGNEQYF.

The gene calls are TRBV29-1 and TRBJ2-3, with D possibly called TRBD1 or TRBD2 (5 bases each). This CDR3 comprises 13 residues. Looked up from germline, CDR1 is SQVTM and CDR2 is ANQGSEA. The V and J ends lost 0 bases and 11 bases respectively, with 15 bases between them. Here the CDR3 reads CSVEEWDPSGQYF. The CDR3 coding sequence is TGCAGCGTTGAAGAATGGGACCCCTCTGGGCAGTATTTT.